The 21 T cell receptor beta chains below all came from one sample that was sequenced in a study of cytomegalovirus exposure and HLA in healthy donors. The PCR employed 60 Vbeta primers together with 13 Jbeta primers. Method: immunoSEQ multiplex PCR; TCRdb's copy keeps in-frame clones and lacks some. The sample holds roughly 100,000 clones. Sample: PBMCs. These receptors all stem from a man aged 45 to 65 in good health and CMV-seropositive.

V gene TRBV7-8 combines with J gene TRBJ2-1, with a tentative D call TRBD2 (6 bases). The ends were cut back, 3 bases at V and 5 bases at J, with 14 bases in the middle. Germline CDR1 reads SGHVS; CDR2 reads FQNEAQ. CDR3 length: 15 residues. The CDR3 here is CASSLEAGVDNEQFF. Here the CDR3 DNA reads TGTGCCAGCAGCTTGGAAGCGGGCGTCGACAATGAGCAGTTCTTC.

The J gene is TRBJ2-5, the V gene TRBV30; TRBD1 matches at 9 bases. The CDR3 has 13 residues. Germline V lookup: CDR1 GTSNPN, CDR2 SVGIG (reference sequence). V was clipped by 3 bases and J by 9 bases; unmatched bases: 8. The CDR3 DNA sequence: TGTGCCTGGAGCGGACAGGGGTCCGGGGCCCAGTACTTC. It yields the protein CAWSGQGSGAQYF.

CDR3 DNA sequence: TGTGCCAGCAGCCCCGGACAGGGGGGTGGCGAGCAGTACGTC. Translated: CASSPGQGGGEQYV. J is TRBJ2-7 and V is TRBV5-4; 10 bases are a match to TRBD1. Germline V gene data show CDR1 as SGHNT and CDR2 as YYREEE (reference sequence). The trim removed 4 bases at V and 6 bases at J, leaving 7 bases unmatched. The CDR3 has 14 residues.

The chain is built from TRBV11-3 and TRBJ2-2, with D possibly being TRBD2 (6 bases). This CDR3 spans 17 amino acids. Germline V CDR1 and CDR2: SGHNT, YENEEA. The V and J ends lost 5 bases and 1 base respectively, with 17 bases between them. The CDR3 sequence: CASSPRGLAENTGELFF. DNA of the CDR3: TGTGCCAGCAGCCCCCGGGGGTTAGCGGAGAACACCGGGGAGCTGTTTTTT.

This sequence joins TRBV7-2 and TRBJ1-6; 9 positions match TRBD1. The germline V gene has CDR1 SGHTA and CDR2 FQGNSA. After removal of 1 base from V and 7 bases from J, the junction contained 2 bases not matched to a gene. This CDR3 has 15 amino acids. The CDR3 here is CASSLEGQGNSPLHF. DNA for the CDR3: TGTGCCAGCAGCTTAGAAGGACAGGGGAATTCACCCCTCCACTTT.

The rearrangement joins TRBV7-6 to TRBJ1-2; the D gene is possibly TRBD1 (5 bases). V was clipped by 5 bases and J by 4 bases, with 11 bases between them. The CDR3 covers 13 residues. The germline gives CDR1 SGHVS, CDR2 FNYEAQ. CDR3: CASSADQGYGYTF. CDR3 coding DNA: TGTGCCAGCAGCGCCGATCAGGGCTATGGCTACACCTTC.

The genes are TRBV18 and TRBJ2-7; a possible D gene is TRBD1 (5 bases). The V end lost 10 bases, the J end lost 1 base, and 14 bases lay between the germline ends. The CDR3 runs 13 residues. Germline CDR1 and CDR2: KGHSH and LQKENI. The CDR3 DNA sequence: TGTGCCACATCCTCCCAGGGATCCTACGAGCAGTACGTC. Its translation is CATSSQGSYEQYV.

The chain employs TRBV15 and TRBJ2-1; 13 bases match TRBD2. J lost 12 bases, V lost 5 bases, and 4 bases had no gene match. This CDR3 is 13 amino acids long. Germline values: CDR1 LNHNV, CDR2 YYDKDF (reference sequence). In nucleotides, the CDR3 is TGTGCCACCAGCGGGACTAGCGGGATAGGGCAGTTCTTC. It specifies CATSGTSGIGQFF.

CDR3 in amino acids: CASSSQTSSYNEQFF. DNA of the CDR3: TGTGCCAGCAGCTCACAGACTAGCTCCTACAATGAGCAGTTCTTC. The chain uses TRBV7-6 and TRBJ2-1, with D tentatively TRBD2 (6 bases). V shed 4 bases and J shed 0 bases, with 10 bases lying between them. This CDR3 spans 15 amino acids. Germline V gene lookup returns CDR1 SGHVS and CDR2 FNYEAQ.

The genes are TRBV14 and TRBJ1-2, with D maybe TRBD1 (5 bases). Germline lookup yields CDR1 SGHDN and CDR2 FVKESK. The length of the CDR3 is 14 residues. V lost 0 bases and J lost 4, with 9 bases in between. In nucleotides, the CDR3 is TGTGCCAGCAGCCAAGAGGGCAGGGTCTATGGCTACACCTTC. Translation gives CASSQEGRVYGYTF.

The gene calls are TRBV29-1 and TRBJ2-7; 12 nucleotides align to TRBD2. This CDR3 is built from 13 residues. V lost 5 bases to trimming and J lost 7 bases; unmatched junction nucleotides: 6. The germline V gene has CDR1 SQVTM and CDR2 ANQGSEA. The CDR3 reads CSVLVLAGGEQYF. DNA of the CDR3: TGCAGCGTTCTTGTACTAGCGGGAGGAGAGCAGTACTTC.

V gene TRBV7-6 combines with J gene TRBJ2-1; TRBD2 matches at 13 bases. Germline V gene sequence: CDR1 SGHVS, CDR2 FNYEAQ. The CDR3 extends over 15 amino acids. After removal of 5 bases from V and 8 bases from J, the junction contained 6 bases not matched to a gene. The CDR3, as DNA: TGTGCCAGCAGCACAGAAGGACTAGCGGGAGATGAGCAGTTCTTC. Protein product: CASSTEGLAGDEQFF.

This sequence joins TRBV4-3 and TRBJ1-3; D is unclear. CDR3 length equals 16 residues. V was cut by 0 bases and J by 2 bases, with 11 bases left in between. Germline lookup yields CDR1 LGHNA and CDR2 YSLEER. Written as DNA, the CDR3 is TGCGCCAGCAGCCAAGATCGGCGAGGGACTGGAAACACCATATATTTT. Residues: CASSQDRRGTGNTIYF.

The CDR3 loop reads CASSQVDAQGSRDTQYF. CDR3 DNA sequence: TGTGCCAGCAGCCAAGTGGACGCACAGGGCTCCAGAGATACGCAGTATTTT. The chain joins TRBV4-2 to TRBJ2-3; D might be TRBD1 (6 bases). CDR3 length equals 17 residues. Trimming left V 1 base short and J 5 bases short, with 19 bases between. CDR1 and CDR2 (germline): LGHNA, YNFKEQ.

The J gene is TRBJ2-2, the V gene TRBV19, with 7 positions matching TRBD2. The length of the CDR3 is 14 residues. Germline V gene sequence: CDR1 LNHDA, CDR2 SQIVND (reference sequence). V gave up 3 bases and J gave up 10 bases; unmatched junction bases: 8. In DNA, the CDR3 is TGTGCCAGTAGTATCGGGTCGGGAGGTTTGGAGCTGTTTTTT. This sequence encodes CASSIGSGGLELFF.

As concerns this clone: Additional DNA sequences in this sample encode the identical CDR3. The chain is built from TRBV4-3 and TRBJ1-5, with D maybe TRBD1 (6 bases). Trimming shortened V by 4 bases and J by 4 bases, and 11 bases separated the two germline ends. CDR1 and CDR2 (germline): LGHNA, YSLEER. The CDR3 loop spans 14 amino acids. The DNA for the CDR3 is TGCGCCAGCAGCCTAACGAGGGGGAATCAGCCCCAGCATTTT. It translates to CASSLTRGNQPQHF.

The rearrangement joins TRBV4-2 to TRBJ2-1, with 8 bases identical to TRBD1. The V and J ends lost 6 bases and 3 bases, in that order; junction bases with no gene match: 13. Germline CDR1 and CDR2: LGHNA and YNFKEQ. The CDR3 covers 17 residues. The CDR3: CASSRFRGLVVYNEQFF. The CDR3 region has the DNA TGTGCCAGCAGTCGGTTCAGGGGGCTCGTAGTCTACAATGAGCAGTTCTTC.

The V call is TRBV19, the J call TRBJ1-5; a weak D match, TRBD1 (6 bases). Germline CDR1 and CDR2: LNHDA and SQIVND (reference sequence). The CDR3 is 14 residues long. Trimming removed 9 bases from V and 4 bases from J, with 16 bases in between. The CDR3 here is CASVWGQGNQPQHF. In DNA form, the CDR3 reads TGTGCCAGCGTTTGGGGCCAGGGGAATCAGCCCCAGCATTTT. Variable domain in full (rest from reference TRBV19 and TRBJ1-5): DGGITQSPKYLFRKEGQNVTLSCEQNLNHDAMYWYRQDPGQGLRLIYYSQIVNDFQKGDIAEGYSVSREKKESFPLTVTSAQKNPTAFYLCASVWGQGNQPQHFGDGTRLSIL.

This chain joins TRBV30 and TRBJ2-3; D perhaps matches TRBD1 (6 bases). The V and J ends lost 4 bases and 1 base respectively, with 15 bases between them. CDR1 GTSNPN and CDR2 SVGIG come from the germline V gene (reference sequence). The CDR3 has 15 amino acids. In DNA, the CDR3 is TGTGCCTGGACCAACCTCCGGACAGGCACAGATACGCAGTATTTT. Its protein is CAWTNLRTGTDTQYF.

The J gene is TRBJ1-1, the V gene TRBV2; tentatively, D is TRBD1 (6 bases). This CDR3 region has 14 residues. V was trimmed by 6 bases and J by 6 bases, leaving 17 bases between them. CDR1 is SNHLY and CDR2 is FYNNEI in the germline V gene. The chain's CDR3 is CASSTDRRLPEAFF. CDR3 sequence (DNA): TGTGCCAGCAGCACCGACAGGCGGCTGCCTGAAGCTTTCTTT.

The V and J genes are TRBV19 and TRBJ1-1; TRBD1 aligns across 7 bases. Germline V lookup: CDR1 LNHDA, CDR2 SQIVND (reference sequence). V shed 7 bases, J shed 8 bases, and the junction held 10 bases outside the gene matches. This CDR3 has 13 residues. CDR3: CASTASQDREAFF. The DNA for the CDR3 is TGTGCCAGTACCGCCTCCCAGGACAGGGAAGCTTTCTTT.